This T cell receptor (beta chain) was recovered during a study of cytomegalovirus exposure and HLA in healthy donors. The overall study: The approximately 120 validation repertoires were reported in a later analysis to have been generated on the same platform as the approximately 700 first-cohort repertoires.

Study results and caveats: In vitro testing confirmed a few CMV-associated chains as specific for CMV antigens. It was found in a later analysis that first-cohort TCR clusters tended to co-occur in the 90 to 150 validation repertoires. The study labeled roughly 160 TCR beta chains cytomegalovirus-associated.

Profiling relied on immunoSEQ multiplex PCR, and the TCRdb table lists in-frame clones only, not all of them. Among approximately 140,000 clones, approximately 86% were seen once, and the ten largest hold around 10%. For this clone: What it binds is unknown.

Material for sequencing was PBMCs. The receptor was isolated from a young man in good health and CMV-seropositive.

Written as DNA, the CDR3 is TGTGCCAGCAGCTTCGACAGTTACGGCTATGGCTACACCTTC. Translation: CASSFDSYGYGYTF. The chain is built from TRBV7-3 and TRBJ1-2, with D perhaps TRBD1 (5 bases). CDR1 SGHTA and CDR2 FQGTGA come from the germline V gene. With 3 bases removed from V and 4 bases from J, the gap between germline ends came to 12 bases. This CDR3 has 14 residues.